This T cell receptor (beta chain) was obtained from a study of OX40 agonist ivuxolimab in advanced cancers. CDR1 and CDR2 (germline): SGHNT, YYREEE (reference sequence). The CDR3 runs 14 residues. V lost 4 bases to trimming and J lost 5 bases; unmatched junction nucleotides: 8. Using immunoSEQ multiplex PCR, the repertoire was profiled, and TCRdb retains in-frame clones only, with some absent. This sample has 75,000 to 100,000 clones, with 91% found just once. This TCR was sampled from an adult with an advanced solid tumor such as melanoma, head and neck, liver or kidney cancer. The V call is TRBV5-4, the J call TRBJ2-5, with 7 positions matching TRBD2. Material: CD4+ or CD8+ T cells sorted from blood, obtained in a trial of the OX40 agonist ivuxolimab. The chain's CDR3 is CASSGGVRVETQYF. The CDR3 DNA follows: TGTGCCAGCAGCGGGGGGGTCAGAGTGGAGACCCAGTACTTC. The full variable domain, rest sourced from reference TRBV5-4 and TRBJ2-5, is ETGVTQSPTHLIKTRGQQVTLRCSSQSGHNTVSWYQQALGQGPQFIFQYYREEENGRGNFPPRFSGLQFPNYSSELNVNALELDDSALYLCASSGGVRVETQYFGPGTRLLVL.